One and the same sample provided the 25 T cell receptor beta chains below, sequenced in a study of T-cell reconstitution after alpha-beta-depleted transplantation in children. It was with unique molecular identifiers that the TCRbeta library was prepared. MiXCR was run by TCRdb on the PCR reads, yielding one entry per CDR3 protein. The sample includes hundreds of thousands of distinct CDR3 sequences, under 9.5% seen only once; the top ten take around 6%. The sample consisted of PBMCs from the stem cell graft donor, taken from the stem cell graft. All receptors come from a human donor who donated a stem cell graft to a child with acute lymphoblastic leukemia.

This clonotype was seen a handful of times. The chain joins TRBV5-6 to TRBJ1-3; D gene unclear. The germline CDR1 and CDR2 sequences are SGHDT and YYEEEE. This CDR3 comprises 15 residues. Between the trimmed V and J ends, which lost 0 bases and 0 bases, there was a span of 7 bases. CDR3 DNA: TGTGCCAGCAGCTTGGGACGTCGCTCTGGAAACACCATATATTTT. Its translation: CASSLGRRSGNTIYF.

A few counts support this clonotype. The chain joins TRBV10-3 to TRBJ2-7; unclear D gene. The V end was cut by 5 bases, the J end by 3 bases, with 14 bases between. The CDR3 contains 14 residues. Germline CDR1 is ENHRY and CDR2 is SYGVKD. CDR3 loop: CAISQDGLIYEQYF. The CDR3 DNA sequence: TGTGCCATCAGTCAGGACGGGCTGATCTACGAGCAGTACTTC.

This clonotype was found many times. The chain links TRBV11-3 to TRBJ2-2, with D unclear. Germline V lookup: CDR1 SGHNT, CDR2 YENEEA. V was trimmed by 1 base and J by 4 bases, leaving 10 bases between them. The CDR3 extends over 15 amino acids. In DNA form, the CDR3 reads TGTGCCAGCAGCTTAGCGGGCCGATTCACCGGGGAGCTGTTTTTT. It encodes CASSLAGRFTGELFF.

The chain recombines TRBV9 with TRBJ2-3; 10 bases map to TRBD2. V lost 0 bases and J lost 7; bases outside the gene matches: 5. From germline, CDR1 is SGDLS and CDR2 YYNGEE. This CDR3 is 15 amino acids long. The DNA of the CDR3 is TGTGCCAGCAGCGTAGGTAGCGGGGGGAGAAATACGCAGTATTTT. Encoded protein: CASSVGSGGRNTQYF.

This clonotype was seen repeatedly, ten times or more. The chain has TRBV4-2 and TRBJ2-2; D ambiguous. Germline CDR1 and CDR2: LGHNA and YNFKEQ. The ends were cut back, 2 bases at V and 2 bases at J, with 15 bases in the middle. The CDR3 loop spans 17 amino acids. DNA of the CDR3: TGTGCCAGCAGCCAAATAGGGCAGTCTAGAAACACCGGGGAGCTGTTTTTT. Translation gives CASSQIGQSRNTGELFF.

This clonotype was detected a few times. The genes are TRBV20-1 and TRBJ2-1, with a tentative D call TRBD2 (7 bases). V shed 1 base and J shed 5 bases, with 21 bases lying between them. This CDR3 spans 17 amino acids. Germline CDR1 is DFQATT and CDR2 is SNEGSKA (reference sequence). CDR3 DNA sequence: TGCAGTGCTAGAGGCGGCTGGACGGGGGGCACTCACAATGAGCAGTTCTTC. Amino acids: CSARGGWTGGTHNEQFF.

This clonotype showed up just a few times. The rearrangement joins TRBV20-1 to TRBJ2-7; 8 bases match TRBD1. This CDR3 has 15 residues. V lost 0 bases and J lost 3; bases outside the gene matches: 7. Germline CDR1 is DFQATT and CDR2 is SNEGSKA (reference sequence). The CDR3 DNA reads as TGCAGTGCTAGAGATCTCAGGGGGCAGTTCTACGAGCAGTACTTC. The encoded protein is CSARDLRGQFYEQYF.

The gene calls are TRBV29-1 and TRBJ2-1, with TRBD1 matching over 7 bases. V lost 7 bases to trimming and J lost 5 bases; unmatched junction nucleotides: 14. The CDR3 runs to 15 residues. Germline V gives CDR1 SQVTM, CDR2 ANQGSEA. The CDR3 nucleotides are TGCAGCGCCCCTCCGACAGGGCAGGTCCACAATGAGCAGTTCTTC. Amino acid sequence: CSAPPTGQVHNEQFF.

This sequence joins TRBV5-1 and TRBJ1-2, with D uncertain. V lost 0 bases and J 2 bases, leaving 11 bases between the germline ends. The V gene's germline CDR1 is SGHRS and CDR2 YFSETQ. The CDR3 is 15 residues long. For the CDR3, the DNA is TGCGCCAGCAGCTTGGCCGGGGATACAAACTATGGCTACACCTTC. It specifies CASSLAGDTNYGYTF.

This clonotype was counted at least ten times. The chain links TRBV10-3 to TRBJ1-4; no reliable D call. V lost 0 bases, J lost 4 bases, and 6 bases lay in between. The germline V gene has CDR1 ENHRY and CDR2 SYGVKD. The CDR3 consists of 14 residues. The CDR3 protein is CAISESGLNEKLFF. The DNA for the CDR3 is TGTGCCATCAGTGAGTCCGGTCTTAATGAAAAACTGTTTTTT.

The chain uses TRBV7-8 and TRBJ2-4; 8 bases fit TRBD1. The CDR3 loop spans 19 amino acids. After removal of 5 bases from V and 0 bases from J, the junction contained 15 bases not matched to a gene. In germline, CDR1 is SGHVS, CDR2 FQNEAQ. CDR3 region: CASSPNPKGQGLAKNIQYF. Written as DNA, the CDR3 is TGTGCCAGCAGCCCAAACCCAAAAGGACAGGGTCTAGCCAAAAACATTCAGTACTTC. Based on the CDR3 plus reference TRBV7-8 and TRBJ2-4, the full variable domain is GAGVSQSPRYKVAKRGQDVALRCDPISGHVSLFWYQQALGQGPEFLTYFQNEAQLDKSGLPSDRFFAERPEGSVSTLKIQRTQQEDSAVYLCASSPNPKGQGLAKNIQYFGAGTRLSVL.

The chain has TRBV29-1 and TRBJ2-2, with 9 bases identical to TRBD1. In germline, CDR1 is SQVTM, CDR2 ANQGSEA. J gave up 6 bases and V 4 bases, and 0 bases lay outside the gene matches. The CDR3 runs 12 residues. The CDR3 sequence: CSVGQGAGELFF. The CDR3 bases are TGCAGCGTTGGACAGGGGGCCGGGGAGCTGTTTTTT.

J is TRBJ1-4 and V is TRBV6-1; 11 bases match TRBD1. J was trimmed by 4 bases and V by 2 bases; bases with no gene match: 3. Germline lookup yields CDR1 MNHNS and CDR2 SASEGT. The CDR3 extends over 16 amino acids. In DNA form, the CDR3 reads TGTGCCAGCAGTGAACGGACAGGGGGCGGTAATGAAAAACTGTTTTTT. Translated: CASSERTGGGNEKLFF.

This clonotype was recorded a few times. V gene TRBV7-2 combines with J gene TRBJ1-5; D is unclear. Germline CDR1 and CDR2: SGHTA and FQGNSA. The CDR3 length is 15 residues. V was trimmed by 1 base and J by 3 bases, leaving 10 bases between them. The CDR3 loop is CASSLVVQNNQPQHF. The CDR3, as DNA: TGTGCCAGCAGCTTAGTGGTTCAGAACAATCAGCCCCAGCATTTT.

This clonotype was recorded many times. The chain couples TRBV20-1 to TRBJ2-5; 7 positions match TRBD1. V trimming: 6 bases; J trimming: 2 bases; junction bases outside the gene matches: 12. From germline, CDR1 is DFQATT and CDR2 SNEGSKA (reference sequence). This CDR3 has 15 residues. CDR3 region: CSAPSPRDSQETQYF. As DNA, the CDR3 is TGCAGTGCACCGAGCCCCCGGGACAGTCAAGAGACCCAGTACTTC.

The V call is TRBV7-9, the J call TRBJ2-1; D is ambiguous. Germline V CDR1 and CDR2: SEHNR, FQNEAQ (reference sequence). With 2 bases removed from V and 5 bases from J, the gap between germline ends came to 13 bases. The CDR3 has 15 residues. In nucleotides, the CDR3 is TGTGCCAGCAGCTTAAATCAACAGCCAAACAATGAGCAGTTCTTC. This sequence encodes CASSLNQQPNNEQFF.

This clonotype was seen at least ten times. DNA for the CDR3: TGTGCCAGCAGTTACTCTCCGGACATCACCTCTGGAAACACCATATATTTT. Protein product: CASSYSPDITSGNTIYF. The V call is TRBV6-5, the J call TRBJ1-3; D may be TRBD1 (5 bases). Germline loops: CDR1 MNHEY, CDR2 SVGAGI. This CDR3 spans 17 amino acids. The V gene lost 0 bases and the J gene lost 0 bases, with 12 bases spanning the gap.

This clonotype came up many times. The J gene is TRBJ1-5, the V gene TRBV12-3 or TRBV12-4; no firm D call. This CDR3 region has 12 residues. V was clipped by 8 bases and J by 7 bases, with 12 bases between them. The CDR3 reads CASGVVGQPQHF. The CDR3 DNA is TGTGCCAGCGGGGTAGTCGGACAGCCCCAGCATTTT.

This clonotype has just a few counts. This chain joins TRBV24-1 and TRBJ1-2, with 9 bases lining up with TRBD1. Germline V gives CDR1 KGHDR, CDR2 SFDVKD. The CDR3 is 13 residues long. The trim removed 5 bases at V and 8 bases at J, leaving 5 bases unmatched. CDR3 in amino acids: CATSAGQGFGYTF. CDR3 nucleotides: TGTGCCACCAGTGCCGGACAGGGGTTCGGCTACACCTTC.

This clonotype was seen many times. The gene calls are TRBV27 and TRBJ1-5; 10 bases agree with TRBD1. Per the germline V gene, CDR1 is MNHEY and CDR2 is SMNVEV (reference sequence). This CDR3 region has 15 residues. The ends lost 5 bases at V and 4 bases at J; junction bases unmatched: 5. CDR3 sequence reads: CASSLGTGVNQPQHF. CDR3 sequence (DNA): TGTGCCAGCAGTCTCGGGACAGGGGTAAATCAGCCCCAGCATTTT.

This clonotype has only a few counts. The V and J genes are TRBV29-1 and TRBJ2-7; no definite D call. The V gene's germline CDR1 is SQVTM and CDR2 ANQGSEA. This CDR3 comprises 12 residues. The V end lost 7 bases, the J end lost 6 bases, and 16 bases lay between the germline ends. The CDR3 protein is CSGAEAWGEQYF. DNA of the CDR3: TGCAGCGGGGCCGAAGCCTGGGGCGAGCAGTACTTC.

The genes are TRBV9 and TRBJ2-5; D is possibly TRBD1 or TRBD2 (7 bases each). Trimming left V 3 bases short and J 2 bases short, with 11 bases between. The CDR3 covers 14 residues. The germline CDR1 and CDR2 sequences are SGDLS and YYNGEE. CDR3: CASSAGGAQETQYF. The CDR3 DNA reads TGTGCCAGCAGCGCAGGGGGGGCGCAAGAGACCCAGTACTTC. Supplemented by reference TRBV9 and TRBJ2-5, the full variable domain reads DSGVTQTPKHLITATGQRVTLRCSPRSGDLSVYWYQQSLDQGLQFLIQYYNGEERAKGNILERFSAQQFPDLHSELNLSSLELGDSALYFCASSAGGAQETQYFGPGTRLLVL.

The chain recombines TRBV20-1 with TRBJ2-7; 7 positions match TRBD1. The CDR3 covers 14 residues. After removal of 0 bases from V and 4 bases from J, the junction contained 6 bases not matched to a gene. CDR1 is DFQATT, CDR2 SNEGSKA, per germline (reference sequence). The CDR3 sequence: CSARDPQGSYEQYF. CDR3 nucleotides: TGCAGTGCTAGAGATCCACAGGGGTCGTACGAGCAGTACTTC.

This clonotype was detected many times. The V call is TRBV11-2, the J call TRBJ2-5; the match to TRBD2 covers 11 bases. The CDR3 runs to 18 residues. With V trimmed by 1 base and J by 4 bases, 11 bases remained unmatched. CDR1 is SGHAT and CDR2 is FQNNGV in the germline V gene. The CDR3 coding sequence is TGTGCCAGCAGCTTAGTGATAGCGGGGGGGCCCGAGTCAGAGACCCAGTACTTC. Its protein product is CASSLVIAGGPESETQYF.

The rearrangement uses TRBV7-9 and TRBJ2-7; the match to TRBD2 covers 7 bases. Germline CDR1 reads SEHNR; CDR2 reads FQNEAQ (reference sequence). This CDR3 is 13 amino acids long. The trim removed 7 bases at V and 7 bases at J, leaving 10 bases unmatched. The CDR3 DNA sequence: TGTGCCAGCATCCCGTGGGGGGGACGGGAGCAGTACTTC. This gives the protein CASIPWGGREQYF.